This T cell receptor (beta chain) was captured in a study of response to subunit inactivated influenza vaccine. The CDR3 totals 17 residues. The germline V and J ends were trimmed by 1 base and 8 bases, with 23 bases remaining between them. Germline lookup yields CDR1 DFQATT and CDR2 SNEGSKA (reference sequence). This clonotype was seen many times. One entry per CDR3 protein, called by TCRdb with MiXCR from the RT-PCR reads. The sample includes about 570,000 distinct CDR3 sequences, about 11% seen only once; the top ten take around 10%. The data were also submitted as part of a second study, on T cells expressing NK-cell markers. From that study: It was by 5'RACE template switching with UMIs that TCR beta cDNA was made. From sorted CD3+CD56+NKG2C+, CD3+CD56+NKG2C- and CD3+CD56-NKG2C+ T cells came the TCR beta repertoires. These same clonotypes (in several donors) also led the CD3+CD56-NKG2C+ fraction.

This sequence originates from a man aged 50 or older who received an inactivated influenza vaccine. Sequences were derived from PBMCs from blood, sampled on the day of vaccination. The chain combines TRBV20-1 with TRBJ2-2; weak D call: TRBD2 (6 bases). CDR3 protein: CSARAWAYGEDLGELFF. The CDR3 region has the DNA TGCAGTGCTAGAGCCTGGGCCTACGGGGAGGACCTGGGGGAGCTGTTTTTT.